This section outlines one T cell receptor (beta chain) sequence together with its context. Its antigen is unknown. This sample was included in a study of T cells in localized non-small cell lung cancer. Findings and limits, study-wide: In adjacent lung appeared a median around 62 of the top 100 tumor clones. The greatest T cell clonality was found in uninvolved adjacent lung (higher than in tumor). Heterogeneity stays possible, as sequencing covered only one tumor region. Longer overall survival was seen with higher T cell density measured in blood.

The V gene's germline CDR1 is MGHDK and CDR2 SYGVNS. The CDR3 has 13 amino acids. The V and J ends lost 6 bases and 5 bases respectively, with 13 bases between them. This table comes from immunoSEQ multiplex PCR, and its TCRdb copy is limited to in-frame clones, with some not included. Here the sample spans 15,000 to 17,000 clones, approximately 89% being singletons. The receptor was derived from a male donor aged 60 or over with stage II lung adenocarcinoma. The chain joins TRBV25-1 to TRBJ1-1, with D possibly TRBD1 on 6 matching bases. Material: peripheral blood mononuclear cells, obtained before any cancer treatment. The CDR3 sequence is CASRATGLTEAFF. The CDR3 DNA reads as TGTGCCAGCAGAGCTACAGGGTTAACTGAAGCTTTCTTT.